The 8 T cell receptor beta chains listed next were all sequenced from one sample in a study of Ad26.COV2.S vaccination and SARS-CoV-2 variants. Profiling relied on immunoSEQ multiplex PCR, and the TCRdb table lists in-frame clones only, not all of them. The sample lists about 390,000 clones, about 88% seen once, with 3% to 4.5% in the top ten. Treatment: about 20 received Ad26.COV2.S at low or high dose, single or two shots; about 5 received placebo; per-sample allocation not given. Day 63 after the first vaccine or placebo injection was the time point for sampling. The sequences come from peripheral blood, collected in a trial of Ad26.COV2.S vaccine versus placebo. The receptors derive from a person aged 18 to 59 who received the Ad26.COV2.S COVID-19 vaccine or a placebo.

This rearrangement joins TRBV7-9 to TRBJ2-5; 9 positions match TRBD2. Germline lookup yields CDR1 SEHNR and CDR2 FQNEAQ (reference sequence). J was trimmed by 8 bases and V by 3 bases; bases with no gene match: 13. This CDR3 comprises 16 residues. Here the CDR3 DNA reads TGTGCCAGCAGCTTCCTTGGAGCGGGGGGCCCTGATACCCAGTACTTC. Translated, it gives CASSFLGAGGPDTQYF.

The chain uses TRBV4-1 and TRBJ1-2; no clear D gene. V lost 0 bases and J lost 3, with 5 bases in between. CDR3 size: 13 residues. Germline CDR1 reads MGHRA; CDR2 reads YSYEKL. CDR3 sequence (DNA): TGCGCCAGCAGCCAAGATTCGGACTATGGCTACACCTTC. It translates to CASSQDSDYGYTF.

The V and J genes are TRBV18 and TRBJ1-6, with D hard to call. V was pared by 3 bases and J by 0 bases, with 3 bases between. Germline loops: CDR1 KGHSH, CDR2 LQKENI. The length of the CDR3 is 14 residues. CDR3: CASSPTSYNSPLHF. DNA of the CDR3: TGTGCCAGCTCACCGACCTCCTATAATTCACCCCTCCACTTT.

The chain combines TRBV19 with TRBJ1-5; D unresolved. From germline, CDR1 is LNHDA and CDR2 SQIVND (reference sequence). CDR3 length equals 16 residues. V lost 6 bases and J 0 bases, leaving 15 bases between the germline ends. The CDR3 reads CASRGPDSYSNQPQHF. In nucleotides, the CDR3 is TGTGCCAGTAGGGGCCCAGACTCCTATAGCAATCAGCCCCAGCATTTT.

The genes are TRBV2 and TRBJ2-1; TRBD2 is a possible D gene (6 bases). CDR3 length: 14 amino acids. V gave up 4 bases and J gave up 9 bases, with 16 bases separating them. The V gene's germline CDR1 is SNHLY and CDR2 FYNNEI. The CDR3 sequence is CASSVPRDGGEQFF. The CDR3 coding sequence is TGTGCCAGCAGTGTCCCCAGGGACGGGGGTGAGCAGTTCTTC.

The genes are TRBV5-1 and TRBJ2-7; 9 bases fit TRBD2. Trimming at V came to 4 bases and at J to 5 bases, leaving 10 bases not matched to a gene. The CDR3 totals 15 residues. Germline CDR1 reads SGHRS; CDR2 reads YFSETQ. In DNA form, the CDR3 reads TGCGCCAGCAGCCCCGACCCGGGACTAGCCGACGAGCAGTACTTC. Protein product: CASSPDPGLADEQYF.

This chain joins TRBV4-1 and TRBJ1-1; D perhaps matches TRBD1 (6 bases). CDR3 size: 16 residues. Between the trimmed V and J ends, which lost 2 bases and 5 bases, there was a span of 18 bases. Per the germline V gene, CDR1 is MGHRA and CDR2 is YSYEKL. DNA of the CDR3: TGCGCCAGCAGCCAACATTTATTGGGGGCCAATACTGAAGCTTTCTTT. Amino acid sequence: CASSQHLLGANTEAFF.

J is TRBJ2-7 and V is TRBV18; D may be TRBD2 (6 bases). The CDR3 length is 14 residues. Trimming stripped 6 bases from V and 1 base from J, with 13 bases between. Looked up from germline, CDR1 is KGHSH and CDR2 is LQKENI. The CDR3 DNA follows: TGTGCCAGCTCGGAGGGACGAGAGTCCTACGAGCAGTACTTC. Translated: CASSEGRESYEQYF.